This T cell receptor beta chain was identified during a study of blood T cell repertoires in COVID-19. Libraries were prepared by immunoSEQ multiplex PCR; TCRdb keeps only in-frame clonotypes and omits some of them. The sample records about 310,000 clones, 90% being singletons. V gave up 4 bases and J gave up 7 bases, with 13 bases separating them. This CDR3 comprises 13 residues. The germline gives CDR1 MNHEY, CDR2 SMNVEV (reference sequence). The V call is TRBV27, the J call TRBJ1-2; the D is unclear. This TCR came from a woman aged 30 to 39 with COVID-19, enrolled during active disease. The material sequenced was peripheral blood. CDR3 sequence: CASSSDPRSGYTF. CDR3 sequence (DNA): TGTGCCAGCAGTTCTGACCCAAGGAGTGGCTACACCTTC.